This entry lists 10 T cell receptor beta chains sequenced from one sample in a study of blood T cell repertoires in COVID-19. The table came from immunoSEQ multiplex PCR; TCRdb's copy has only in-frame clones and leaves some out. The profile shows roughly 200,000 clones, about 84% of them singletons. The source material was PBMCs or T cells enriched from blood (not recorded which). All receptors come from a man aged 35 to 55 with acute COVID-19.

This clone was seen only a few times. CDR3 loop: CASSPRAGELFF. Here the CDR3 DNA reads TGTGCCAGCAGTCCCAGGGCGGGGGAGCTGTTTTTT. V is TRBV6-4 and J is TRBJ2-2; maybe TRBD1 (5 bases). There are 12 residues in the CDR3. V was trimmed by 5 bases and J by 8 bases, leaving 9 bases between them. Germline V gives CDR1 MRHNA, CDR2 SNTAGT.

The gene calls are TRBV28 and TRBJ2-2; 9 bases are shared with TRBD2. CDR1 is MDHEN, CDR2 SYDVKM, per germline. CDR3 length: 15 residues. Trimming at V came to 2 bases and at J to 6 bases, leaving 4 bases not matched to a gene. In nucleotides, the CDR3 is TGTGCCAGCAGTTTAGCGGGAGGGGACTCCGGGGAGCTGTTTTTT. This encodes CASSLAGGDSGELFF.

The CDR3 sequence: CASSSGNTIYF. CDR3 DNA: TGCGCCAGCAGCTCAGGGAACACCATATATTTT. V usage is TRBV5-1 and J usage is TRBJ1-3; D is perhaps TRBD1 (5 bases). The CDR3 contains 11 residues. Germline V gene data show CDR1 as SGHRS and CDR2 as YFSETQ. Trimming cost V 3 bases and J 7 bases, with 5 bases left between them.

This chain links TRBV27 with TRBJ2-7; 7 positions agree with TRBD1. The CDR3 runs to 13 residues. V was pared by 6 bases and J by 1 base, with 3 bases of the junction left unmatched. The V gene's germline CDR1 is MNHEY and CDR2 SMNVEV (reference sequence). The chain's CDR3 is CASRGTESYEQYF. CDR3 in DNA: TGTGCCAGCAGAGGGACAGAGTCCTACGAGCAGTACTTC.

V usage is TRBV4-3 and J usage is TRBJ1-6; 8 bases align to TRBD1. The CDR3 has 15 amino acids. From germline, CDR1 is LGHNA and CDR2 YSLEER. Losses at the gene ends were 3 bases for V and 7 bases for J; bases not matched to a gene: 5. The CDR3, as DNA: TGCGCCAGCAGCCAGCAGGGACAGGCAAATTCACCCCTCCACTTT. Translated, it gives CASSQQGQANSPLHF.

The chain has TRBV19 and TRBJ2-4, with 8 bases that match TRBD2. Germline lookup yields CDR1 LNHDA and CDR2 SQIVND (reference sequence). CDR3 length: 13 amino acids. Unmatched junction bases numbered 8, after V lost 9 bases and J lost 7 bases. The CDR3 here is CASERGNTNIQYF. The CDR3 region has the DNA TGTGCCAGCGAGCGGGGGAATACGAACATTCAGTACTTC.

The CDR3 protein is CASSGTALSYEQYF. In DNA form, the CDR3 reads TGTGCCAGCAGTGGGACAGCCCTATCCTACGAGCAGTACTTC. V and J are TRBV2 and TRBJ2-7; tentative D call: TRBD1 (6 bases). The V end lost 4 bases, the J end lost 1 base, and 11 bases lay between the germline ends. This CDR3 has 14 amino acids. CDR1 is SNHLY and CDR2 is FYNNEI in the germline V gene.

The chain combines TRBV30 with TRBJ2-3; tentatively, D is TRBD2 (6 bases). This CDR3 comprises 14 residues. Deletions cut 3 bases from V and 2 bases from J, with 12 bases between. Germline V CDR1 and CDR2: GTSNPN, SVGIG (reference sequence). The CDR3 spells CAWRRGYYTDTQYF. Written as DNA, the CDR3 is TGTGCCTGGAGGCGGGGATATTACACAGATACGCAGTATTTT.

V usage is TRBV7-6 and J usage is TRBJ2-1, with TRBD2 matching over 13 bases. The CDR3 contains 18 residues. Trimming removed 5 bases from V and 8 bases from J; junction bases left unmatched: 15. Germline V CDR1 and CDR2: SGHVS, FNYEAQ. The CDR3 protein is CASSQTGLAGVGFDEQFF. The CDR3 nucleotides read TGTGCCAGCAGCCAGACAGGACTAGCGGGAGTGGGGTTCGATGAGCAGTTCTTC.

The chain links TRBV3-1 (or the pseudogene TRBV3-2) to TRBJ2-1; 11 bases map to TRBD1. This CDR3 contains 16 residues. With 0 bases clipped from V and 9 bases from J, the junction kept 7 bases outside the gene matches. Germline V gene sequence: CDR1 LGHDT, CDR2 YNNKEL (reference sequence). The CDR3 nucleotides read TGTGCCAGCAGCCAAGATTCGGGACAGGGGGTTGTTGAGCAGTTCTTC. Encoded protein: CASSQDSGQGVVEQFF.